What follows describes a single T cell receptor (beta chain). Its antigen is as yet unknown. The donors were part of the validation cohort, which consisted of 120 subjects and was separate from the first cohort of under 750 subjects. This CDR3 is 15 amino acids long. In germline, CDR1 is SGHRS, CDR2 YFSETQ. Trimming took 1 base from V and 2 from J, leaving 13 bases between them. The data originate from a study of cytomegalovirus exposure and HLA in healthy donors. The table came from immunoSEQ multiplex PCR; TCRdb's copy has only in-frame clones and leaves some out. Among roughly 350,000 clones, more than 80% were seen once, and the ten largest hold about 0.91%. Regarding the study as a whole: Cytomegalovirus status was reportedly diagnosed by the classifier with high sensitivity and specificity. TCR clusters originating in the first cohort tended to co-occur in the 120 validation repertoires, according to a later analysis.

V is TRBV5-1 and J is TRBJ2-7, with no clear D. The sequence came from a woman between 18 and 29 years old in good health and CMV-seronegative. The source material was PBMCs. CDR3 amino acids: CASSLKRPRTYEQYF. The CDR3 coding sequence is TGCGCCAGCAGCTTGAAAAGGCCGAGGACCTACGAGCAGTACTTC.